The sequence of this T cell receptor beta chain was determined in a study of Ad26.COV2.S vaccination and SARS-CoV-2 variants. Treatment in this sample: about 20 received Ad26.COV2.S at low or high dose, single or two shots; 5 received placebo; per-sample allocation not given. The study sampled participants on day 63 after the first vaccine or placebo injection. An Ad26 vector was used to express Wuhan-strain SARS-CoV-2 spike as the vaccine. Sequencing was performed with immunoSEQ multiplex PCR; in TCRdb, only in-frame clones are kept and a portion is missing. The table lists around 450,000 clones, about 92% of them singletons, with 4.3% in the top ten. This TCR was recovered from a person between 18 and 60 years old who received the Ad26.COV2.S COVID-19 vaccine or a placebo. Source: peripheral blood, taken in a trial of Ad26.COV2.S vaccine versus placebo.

CDR3 sequence reads: CASSRTGAVTGELFF. The CDR3 coding sequence is TGTGCCAGTAGCCGAACAGGGGCTGTCACCGGGGAGCTGTTTTTT. This chain links TRBV19 with TRBJ2-2; the match to TRBD1 covers 7 bases. V lost 6 bases and J lost 4; bases outside the gene matches: 8. The CDR3 is 15 residues long. Looked up from germline, CDR1 is LNHDA and CDR2 is SQIVND (reference sequence).